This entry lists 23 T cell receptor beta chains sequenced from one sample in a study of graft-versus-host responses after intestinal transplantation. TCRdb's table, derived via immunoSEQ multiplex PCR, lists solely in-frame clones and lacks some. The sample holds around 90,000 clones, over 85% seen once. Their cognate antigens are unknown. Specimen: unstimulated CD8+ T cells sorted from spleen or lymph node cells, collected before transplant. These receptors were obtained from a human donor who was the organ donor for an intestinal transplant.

CDR3 nucleotide sequence: TGTGCCAGCAGCTCATGGGGGGGCACTGAAGCTTTCTTT. Encoded protein: CASSSWGGTEAFF. The chain is built from TRBV13 and TRBJ1-1, with a weak D call TRBD1 (5 bases). The germline V and J ends were trimmed by 4 bases and 4 bases, with 10 bases remaining between them. Germline V gives CDR1 PRHDT, CDR2 FYEKMQ (reference sequence). The CDR3 spans 13 residues.

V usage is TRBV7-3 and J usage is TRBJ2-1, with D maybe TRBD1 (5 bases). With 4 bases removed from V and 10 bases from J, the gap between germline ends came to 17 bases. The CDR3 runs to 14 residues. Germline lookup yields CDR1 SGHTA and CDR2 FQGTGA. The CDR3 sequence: CASSSSTVWGEQFF. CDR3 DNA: TGTGCCAGCAGCTCCTCGACTGTGTGGGGCGAGCAGTTCTTC.

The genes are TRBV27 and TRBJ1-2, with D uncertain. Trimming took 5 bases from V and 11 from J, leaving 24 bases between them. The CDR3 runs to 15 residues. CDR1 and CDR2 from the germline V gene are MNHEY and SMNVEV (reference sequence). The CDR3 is CASSPGPGSVYRYTF. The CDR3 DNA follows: TGTGCCAGCAGTCCTGGCCCTGGCAGCGTCTACCGGTACACCTTC.

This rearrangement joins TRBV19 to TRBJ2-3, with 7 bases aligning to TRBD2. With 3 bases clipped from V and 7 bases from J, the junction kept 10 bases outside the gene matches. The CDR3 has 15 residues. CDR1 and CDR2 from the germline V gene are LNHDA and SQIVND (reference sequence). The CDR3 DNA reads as TGTGCCAGTAGTATCTGGTCCTGGAGCGGGAATACGCAGTATTTT. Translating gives CASSIWSWSGNTQYF.

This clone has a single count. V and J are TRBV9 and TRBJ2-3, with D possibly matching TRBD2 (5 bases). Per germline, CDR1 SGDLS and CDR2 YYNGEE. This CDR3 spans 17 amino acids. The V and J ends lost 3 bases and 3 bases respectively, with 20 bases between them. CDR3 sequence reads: CASSDRSSTGLTDTQYF. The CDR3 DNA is TGTGCCAGCAGCGACCGGTCTAGCACCGGTTTGACAGATACGCAGTATTTT.

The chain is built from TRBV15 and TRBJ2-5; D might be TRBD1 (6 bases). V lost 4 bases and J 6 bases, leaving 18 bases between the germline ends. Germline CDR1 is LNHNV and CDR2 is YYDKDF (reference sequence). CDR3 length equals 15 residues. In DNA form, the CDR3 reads TGTGCCACCAGCAACCGACAGGTCTTGATACAGACCCAGTACTTC. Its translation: CATSNRQVLIQTQYF.

In DNA form, the CDR3 reads TGTGCCAGTAGTGCAGATGTGAATGAGCAGTTCTTC. Its protein is CASSADVNEQFF. The chain employs TRBV19 and TRBJ2-1; no definite D call. CDR1 LNHDA and CDR2 SQIVND come from the germline V gene (reference sequence). This CDR3 has 12 amino acids. V was pared by 5 bases and J by 7 bases, with 9 bases between.

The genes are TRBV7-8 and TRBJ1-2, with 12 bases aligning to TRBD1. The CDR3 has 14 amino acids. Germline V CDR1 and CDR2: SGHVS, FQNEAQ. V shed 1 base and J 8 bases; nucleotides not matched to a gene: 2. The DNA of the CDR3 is TGTGCCAGCAGCTTAGTCGGGACAGGGGGCGGCTACACCTTC. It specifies CASSLVGTGGGYTF.

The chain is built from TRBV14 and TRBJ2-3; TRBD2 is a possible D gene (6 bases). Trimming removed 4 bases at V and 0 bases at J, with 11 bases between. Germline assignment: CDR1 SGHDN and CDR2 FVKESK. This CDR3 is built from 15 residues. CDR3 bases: TGTGCCAGCAGCCGCGGGGCGTCTAGCACAGATACGCAGTATTTT. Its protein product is CASSRGASSTDTQYF.

This CDR3 is CASSPAGVGEKLFF. CDR3 in DNA: TGTGCCAGCAGCCCTGCAGGGGTAGGGGAAAAACTGTTTTTT. The rearrangement joins TRBV5-4 to TRBJ1-4, with D perhaps TRBD1 (6 bases). This CDR3 contains 14 residues. V was pared by 4 bases and J by 8 bases, with 15 bases between. Germline V gives CDR1 SGHNT, CDR2 YYREEE (reference sequence).

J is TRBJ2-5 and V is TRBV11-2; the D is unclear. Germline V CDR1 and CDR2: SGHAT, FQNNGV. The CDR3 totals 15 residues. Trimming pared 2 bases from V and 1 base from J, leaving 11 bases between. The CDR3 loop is CASSLLFGFQETQYF. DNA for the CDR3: TGTGCCAGCAGCTTACTTTTCGGGTTCCAAGAGACCCAGTACTTC. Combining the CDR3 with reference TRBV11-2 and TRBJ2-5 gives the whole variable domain EAGVAQSPRYKIIEKRQSVAFWCNPISGHATLYWYQQILGQGPKLLIQFQNNGVVDDSQLPKDRFSAERLKGVDSTLKIQPAKLEDSAVYLCASSLLFGFQETQYFGPGTRLLVL.

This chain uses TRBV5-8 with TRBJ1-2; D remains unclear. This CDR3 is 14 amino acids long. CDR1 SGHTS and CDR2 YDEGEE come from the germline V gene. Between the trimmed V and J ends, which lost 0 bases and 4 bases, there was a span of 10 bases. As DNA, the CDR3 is TGTGCCAGCAGCTTGGGAGTTAGCGGCTATGGCTACACCTTC. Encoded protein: CASSLGVSGYGYTF.

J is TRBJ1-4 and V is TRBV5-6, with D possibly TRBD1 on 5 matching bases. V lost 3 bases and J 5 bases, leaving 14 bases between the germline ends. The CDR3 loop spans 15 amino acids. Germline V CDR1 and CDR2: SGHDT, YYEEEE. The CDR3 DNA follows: TGTGCCAGCAGCTCGGCCCTGACAGCGAATGAAAAACTGTTTTTT. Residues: CASSSALTANEKLFF.

The chain's CDR3 is CASSIGAVLSNQPQHF. Here the CDR3 DNA reads TGTGCCAGTAGTATAGGTGCGGTGTTGAGCAATCAGCCCCAGCATTTT. The rearrangement joins TRBV19 to TRBJ1-5; no clear D gene. The germline gives CDR1 LNHDA, CDR2 SQIVND (reference sequence). V lost 1 base and J 1 base, leaving 11 bases between the germline ends. This CDR3 region has 16 residues.

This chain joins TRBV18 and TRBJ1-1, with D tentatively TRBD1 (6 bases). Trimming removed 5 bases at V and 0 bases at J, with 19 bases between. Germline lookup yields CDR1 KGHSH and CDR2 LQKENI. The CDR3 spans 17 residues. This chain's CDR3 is CASSETGHLSMNTEAFF. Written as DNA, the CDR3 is TGTGCCAGCTCAGAGACGGGACACCTCTCCATGAACACTGAAGCTTTCTTT. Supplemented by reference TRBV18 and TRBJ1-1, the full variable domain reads NAGVMQNPRHLVRRRGQEARLRCSPMKGHSHVYWYRQLPEEGLKFMVYLQKENIIDESGMPKERFSAEFPKEGPSILRIQQVVRGDSAAYFCASSETGHLSMNTEAFFGQGTRLTVV.

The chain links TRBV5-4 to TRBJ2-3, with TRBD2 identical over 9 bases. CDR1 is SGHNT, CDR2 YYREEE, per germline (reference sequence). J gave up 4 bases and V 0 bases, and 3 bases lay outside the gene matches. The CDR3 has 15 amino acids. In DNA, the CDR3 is TGTGCCAGCAGCTTGGTAGCGGGAGTACCAGATACGCAGTATTTT. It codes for CASSLVAGVPDTQYF.

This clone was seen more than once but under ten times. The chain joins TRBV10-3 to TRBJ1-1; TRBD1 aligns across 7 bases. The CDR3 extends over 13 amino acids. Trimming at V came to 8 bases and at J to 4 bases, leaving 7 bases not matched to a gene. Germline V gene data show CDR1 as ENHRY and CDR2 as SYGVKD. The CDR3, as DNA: TGTGCCATCGGAGGGGGCGCATCCACTGAAGCTTTCTTT. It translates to CAIGGGASTEAFF.

CDR3: CASTFGGYTEAFF. In DNA, the CDR3 is TGTGCCAGTACGTTTGGCGGATACACTGAAGCTTTCTTT. This sequence joins TRBV19 and TRBJ1-1; D gene uncertain. V was pared by 7 bases and J by 3 bases, with 12 bases between. There are 13 residues in the CDR3. The germline V gene has CDR1 LNHDA and CDR2 SQIVND (reference sequence).

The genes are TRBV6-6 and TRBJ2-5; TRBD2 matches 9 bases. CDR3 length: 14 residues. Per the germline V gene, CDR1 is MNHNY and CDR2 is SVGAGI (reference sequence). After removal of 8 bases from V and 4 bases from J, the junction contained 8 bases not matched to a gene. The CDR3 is CASAGGARAETQYF. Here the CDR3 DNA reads TGTGCCAGCGCGGGGGGGGCCAGGGCAGAGACCCAGTACTTC.

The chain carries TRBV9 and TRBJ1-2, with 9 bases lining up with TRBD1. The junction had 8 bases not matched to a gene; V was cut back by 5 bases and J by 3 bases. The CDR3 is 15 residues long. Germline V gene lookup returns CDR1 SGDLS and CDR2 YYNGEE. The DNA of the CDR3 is TGTGCCAGCAGATCTTACAGGGGGCATGACTATGGCTACACCTTC. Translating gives CASRSYRGHDYGYTF.

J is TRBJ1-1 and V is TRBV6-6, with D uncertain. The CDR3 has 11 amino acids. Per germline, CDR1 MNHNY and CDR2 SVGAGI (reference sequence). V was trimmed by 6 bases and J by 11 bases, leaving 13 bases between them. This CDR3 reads CASSYGAEAFF. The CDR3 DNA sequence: TGTGCCAGCAGCTATGGAGCGGAGGCTTTCTTT.

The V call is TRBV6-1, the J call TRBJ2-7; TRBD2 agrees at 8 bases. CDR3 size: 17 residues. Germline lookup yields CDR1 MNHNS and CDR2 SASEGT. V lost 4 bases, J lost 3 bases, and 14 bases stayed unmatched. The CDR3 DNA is TGTGCCAGCAGTGGCCCAACACAACTAGCGGATAACTACGAGCAGTACTTC. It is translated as CASSGPTQLADNYEQYF.

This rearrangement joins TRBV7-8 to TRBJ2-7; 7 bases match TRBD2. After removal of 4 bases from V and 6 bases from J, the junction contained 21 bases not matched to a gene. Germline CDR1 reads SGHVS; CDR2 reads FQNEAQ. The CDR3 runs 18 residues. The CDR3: CASSSYTVRRGEDLEQYF. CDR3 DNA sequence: TGTGCCAGCAGCTCCTATACCGTTCGACGGGGGGAGGACCTCGAGCAGTACTTC.